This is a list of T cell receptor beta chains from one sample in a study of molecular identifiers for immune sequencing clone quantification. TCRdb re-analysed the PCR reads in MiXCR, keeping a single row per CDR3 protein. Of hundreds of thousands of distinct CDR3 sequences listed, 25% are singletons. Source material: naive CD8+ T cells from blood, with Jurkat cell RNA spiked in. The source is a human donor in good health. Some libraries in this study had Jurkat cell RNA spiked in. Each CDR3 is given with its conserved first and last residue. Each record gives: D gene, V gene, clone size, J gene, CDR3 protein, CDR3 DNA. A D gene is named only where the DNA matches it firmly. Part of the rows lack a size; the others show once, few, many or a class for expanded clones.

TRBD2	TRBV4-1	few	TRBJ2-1	CASSQESLAGTYNEQFF	TGCGCCAGCAGCCAAGAGTCACTAGCGGGAACCTACAATGAGCAGTTCTTC
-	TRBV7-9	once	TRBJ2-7	CASSLVQNNYEQYF	TGTGCCAGCAGCTTAGTCCAGAACAACTACGAGCAGTACTTC
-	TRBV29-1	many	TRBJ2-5	CSVAETETQYF	TGCAGCGTAGCGGAGACGGAGACCCAGTACTTC
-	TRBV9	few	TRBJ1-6	CASSASGAYNSPLHF	TGTGCCAGCAGCGCGAGTGGCGCCTATAATTCACCCCTCCACTTT
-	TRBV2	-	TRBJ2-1	CASSGPINEQFF	TGTGCCAGCAGTGGACCTATAAATGAGCAGTTCTTC
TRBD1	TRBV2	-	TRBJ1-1	CASRVTGAEAFF	TGTGCCAGCAGAGTTACAGGGGCTGAAGCTTTCTTT
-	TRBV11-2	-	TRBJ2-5	CASSLDAAREPQYF	TGTGCCAGCAGCTTAGATGCAGCGAGAGAGCCCCAGTACTTC
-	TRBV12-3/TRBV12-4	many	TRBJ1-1	CASTPLTNPTEAFF	TGTGCCAGCACCCCGCTGACAAACCCCACTGAAGCTTTCTTT
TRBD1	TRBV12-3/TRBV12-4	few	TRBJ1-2	CASSPSTGKRPWTYGYTF	TGTGCCAGCAGTCCCTCGACAGGGAAAAGACCCTGGACGTATGGCTACACCTTC
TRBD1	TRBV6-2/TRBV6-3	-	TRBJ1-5	CASKTDRTGGFSNQPQHF	TGTGCCAGCAAGACCGATCGGACAGGGGGTTTTAGCAATCAGCCCCAGCATTTT
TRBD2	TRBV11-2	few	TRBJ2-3	CASSLEGLAGTDTQYF	TGTGCCAGCAGCCTAGAGGGACTAGCTGGGACAGATACGCAGTATTTT
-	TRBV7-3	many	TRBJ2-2	CASSLEGPTGELFF	TGTGCCAGCAGCTTAGAAGGACCCACCGGGGAGCTGTTTTTT
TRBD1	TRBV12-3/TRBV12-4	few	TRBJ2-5	CASSSQTGKGETQYF	TGTGCCAGCAGTTCCCAGACAGGGAAGGGAGAGACCCAGTACTTC
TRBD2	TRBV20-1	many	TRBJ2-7	CSAGASGYEQYF	TGCAGTGCTGGGGCTAGCGGCTACGAGCAGTACTTC
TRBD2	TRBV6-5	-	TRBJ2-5	CASSYVGGNETQYF	TGTGCCAGCAGTTACGTCGGGGGGAACGAGACCCAGTACTTC